Listed below are T cell receptor beta chains from one sample, sequenced in a study of cytomegalovirus exposure and HLA in healthy donors. TCRdb keeps only in-frame clones here, not all; method: immunoSEQ multiplex PCR. In the table there are under 75,000 clones, about nine tenths of which are singletons. The sequencing input was PBMCs. These receptor sequences come from a woman aged 25 to 39 in good health and CMV-seronegative. Both conserved end residues are part of each CDR3. Each record gives: J gene, D gene, V gene, clone size, CDR3 protein, CDR3 DNA. D genes are given only for firm matches. Clone size is not always given. Where it is, it says once, few, many or a class for expanded clones.

j_call: TRBJ2-3
d_call: -
v_call: TRBV28
clone_size: -
cdr3_aa: CASRLERGSTDTQYF
cdr3_nt: TGTGCCAGCAGGCTGGAGAGGGGGAGCACAGATACGCAGTATTTT

j_call: TRBJ2-1
d_call: TRBD2
v_call: TRBV19
clone_size: -
cdr3_aa: CASSIVGKAGRSYNEQFF
cdr3_nt: TGTGCCAGTAGTATCGTAGGGAAAGCGGGGCGCTCCTACAATGAGCAGTTCTTC

j_call: TRBJ1-5
d_call: -
v_call: TRBV19
clone_size: -
cdr3_aa: CASATGNQPQHF
cdr3_nt: TGTGCCAGTGCCACAGGAAATCAGCCCCAGCATTTT

j_call: TRBJ2-7
d_call: -
v_call: TRBV28
clone_size: few
cdr3_aa: CASVRGGSYEQYF
cdr3_nt: TGTGCCAGCGTTAGGGGGGGATCCTACGAGCAGTACTTC

j_call: TRBJ1-1
d_call: TRBD1
v_call: TRBV6-5
clone_size: -
cdr3_aa: CASSYGWTGENTEAFF
cdr3_nt: TGTGCCAGCAGTTACGGCTGGACAGGTGAGAACACTGAAGCTTTCTTT

j_call: TRBJ2-7
d_call: TRBD1
v_call: TRBV5-1
clone_size: -
cdr3_aa: CASSLAAGGGYEQYF
cdr3_nt: TGCGCCAGCAGCTTGGCGGCAGGGGGTGGCTACGAGCAGTACTTC

j_call: TRBJ2-5
d_call: -
v_call: TRBV5-4
clone_size: -
cdr3_aa: CASSLWVRGQETQYF
cdr3_nt: TGTGCCAGCAGCTTGTGGGTCCGCGGACAAGAGACCCAGTACTTC

j_call: TRBJ2-2
d_call: -
v_call: TRBV4-1
clone_size: -
cdr3_aa: CASSQDQATGELFF
cdr3_nt: TGCGCCAGCAGCCAAGATCAGGCCACCGGGGAGCTGTTTTTT

j_call: TRBJ2-7
d_call: TRBD2
v_call: TRBV13
clone_size: -
cdr3_aa: CASSLRDGTSGKDEQYF
cdr3_nt: TGTGCCAGCAGCTTACGAGACGGGACTAGCGGGAAGGACGAGCAGTACTTC

j_call: TRBJ2-2
d_call: TRBD1
v_call: TRBV9
clone_size: -
cdr3_aa: CASRGQEDGELFF
cdr3_nt: TGTGCCAGCAGGGGACAGGAGGACGGGGAGCTGTTTTTT

j_call: TRBJ1-6
d_call: -
v_call: TRBV28
clone_size: -
cdr3_aa: CATESSYNSPLHF
cdr3_nt: TGTGCCACCGAGAGCTCCTATAATTCACCCCTCCACTTT

j_call: TRBJ1-1
d_call: -
v_call: TRBV11-3
clone_size: -
cdr3_aa: CASSSPHKNTEAFF
cdr3_nt: TGTGCCAGCAGCTCGCCACATAAGAACACTGAAGCTTTCTTT

j_call: TRBJ2-7
d_call: TRBD2
v_call: TRBV4-2
clone_size: -
cdr3_aa: CASSQDLLASGFTNEQYF
cdr3_nt: TGTGCCAGCAGCCAAGATCTTTTAGCTAGCGGGTTCACCAACGAGCAGTACTTC

j_call: TRBJ2-2
d_call: TRBD2
v_call: TRBV13
clone_size: -
cdr3_aa: CASSLGVLAGTGELFF
cdr3_nt: TGTGCCAGCAGCTTAGGCGTTCTAGCGGGCACCGGGGAGCTGTTTTTT

j_call: TRBJ2-5
d_call: TRBD2
v_call: TRBV11-2
clone_size: -
cdr3_aa: CASSLGGGGYGGETQYF
cdr3_nt: TGTGCCAGCAGCTTGGGCGGGGGGGGCTATGGGGGAGAGACCCAGTACTTC

j_call: TRBJ1-4
d_call: TRBD1
v_call: TRBV5-1
clone_size: -
cdr3_aa: CASSRDRASPKEKLFF
cdr3_nt: TGCGCCAGCAGCCGGGACAGGGCCTCCCCCAAGGAAAAACTGTTTTTT

j_call: TRBJ2-7
d_call: -
v_call: TRBV30
clone_size: -
cdr3_aa: CAWSAGTLPSYEQYF
cdr3_nt: TGTGCCTGGAGTGCTGGGACATTGCCTTCCTACGAGCAGTACTTC

j_call: TRBJ2-7
d_call: TRBD2
v_call: TRBV9
clone_size: once
cdr3_aa: CASSPRRELAGDLWYEQYF
cdr3_nt: TGTGCCAGCAGCCCACGTAGGGAACTAGCGGGAGATCTTTGGTACGAGCAGTACTTC

j_call: TRBJ2-7
d_call: -
v_call: TRBV28
clone_size: -
cdr3_aa: CASSLPGENEQYF
cdr3_nt: TGTGCCAGCAGTTTGCCAGGGGAGAACGAGCAGTACTTC

j_call: TRBJ1-2
d_call: TRBD1
v_call: TRBV6-6
clone_size: -
cdr3_aa: CASSHGQANYGYTF
cdr3_nt: TGTGCCAGCAGTCACGGACAGGCCAACTATGGCTACACCTTC

j_call: TRBJ2-1
d_call: -
v_call: TRBV30
clone_size: -
cdr3_aa: CAWRRASNEQFF
cdr3_nt: TGTGCCTGGAGACGCGCGTCCAATGAGCAGTTCTTC

j_call: TRBJ2-3
d_call: -
v_call: TRBV9
clone_size: -
cdr3_aa: CASSDRSGDTQYF
cdr3_nt: TGTGCCAGCAGCGACCGGAGCGGGGATACGCAGTATTTT

j_call: TRBJ2-3
d_call: -
v_call: TRBV7-2
clone_size: -
cdr3_aa: CASSLGPSLSTDTQYF
cdr3_nt: TGTGCCAGCAGCTTAGGTCCGTCACTTAGCACAGATACGCAGTATTTT

j_call: TRBJ1-3
d_call: -
v_call: TRBV9
clone_size: -
cdr3_aa: CASSVRVAGNTIYF
cdr3_nt: TGTGCCAGCAGCGTCAGGGTGGCTGGAAACACCATATATTTT

j_call: TRBJ2-5
d_call: TRBD1
v_call: TRBV5-5
clone_size: -
cdr3_aa: CASSSGPGQGAWETQYF
cdr3_nt: TGTGCCAGCAGCTCGGGCCCCGGACAGGGGGCTTGGGAGACCCAGTACTTC

j_call: TRBJ2-1
d_call: TRBD2
v_call: TRBV5-1
clone_size: -
cdr3_aa: CASSLRLTSGADNEQFF
cdr3_nt: TGCGCCAGCAGCTTGCGACTTACTAGCGGGGCCGACAATGAGCAGTTCTTC

j_call: TRBJ2-7
d_call: TRBD1
v_call: TRBV11-2
clone_size: -
cdr3_aa: CASSLGLEPGQGEQYF
cdr3_nt: TGTGCCAGCAGCTTGGGGCTCGAACCGGGACAGGGCGAGCAGTACTTC

j_call: TRBJ2-7
d_call: TRBD1
v_call: TRBV11-1
clone_size: -
cdr3_aa: CASSLVETGYEQYF
cdr3_nt: TGTGCCAGCAGCTTAGTGGAGACAGGGTACGAGCAGTACTTC

j_call: TRBJ2-3
d_call: -
v_call: TRBV7-2
clone_size: -
cdr3_aa: CASRPSAGTDTQYF
cdr3_nt: TGTGCCAGCAGACCTTCAGCGGGCACAGATACGCAGTATTTT

j_call: TRBJ2-1
d_call: TRBD2
v_call: TRBV29-1
clone_size: -
cdr3_aa: CSVAELADYNEQFF
cdr3_nt: TGCAGCGTTGCTGAACTAGCGGACTACAATGAGCAGTTCTTC

j_call: TRBJ1-5
d_call: -
v_call: TRBV15
clone_size: -
cdr3_aa: CATSIARTLDLGSNQPQHF
cdr3_nt: TGTGCCACCAGCATTGCTAGGACACTGGATTTAGGTAGCAATCAGCCCCAGCATTTT

j_call: TRBJ2-5
d_call: -
v_call: TRBV5-6
clone_size: -
cdr3_aa: CASSLRRETQYF
cdr3_nt: TGTGCCAGCAGCTTACGGAGGGAGACCCAGTACTTC

j_call: TRBJ2-7
d_call: -
v_call: TRBV2
clone_size: -
cdr3_aa: CASSRILAGEQYF
cdr3_nt: TGTGCCAGCAGTCGGATACTAGCAGGCGAGCAGTACTTC

j_call: TRBJ1-4
d_call: -
v_call: TRBV15
clone_size: -
cdr3_aa: CATLPQGATNEKLFF
cdr3_nt: TGTGCCACCCTGCCACAGGGTGCAACTAATGAAAAACTGTTTTTT

j_call: TRBJ1-3
d_call: -
v_call: TRBV19
clone_size: few
cdr3_aa: CASSNAGGAGNTIYF
cdr3_nt: TGTGCCAGTTCTAACGCCGGTGGGGCCGGAAACACCATATATTTT